The present TCR beta chain was sequenced within a study of Ad26.COV2.S vaccination and SARS-CoV-2 variants. Study-level information: Among those in the COV1001 Ad26.COV2.S trial arm was the donor. Intramuscular Ad26.COV2.S doses were given once or twice, 56 days apart. Study observations and caveats: The TCR breadth and depth analyses may have understated or missed part of the total T cell responses.

V shed 5 bases and J shed 11 bases, with 20 bases lying between them. From germline, CDR1 is LNHDA and CDR2 SQIVND (reference sequence). The CDR3 is made up of 14 amino acids. As for this clone: Its antigen remains unknown.

The protocol was immunoSEQ multiplex PCR, while the TCRdb copy is restricted to in-frame clones and leaves out a portion. The table records around 300,000 clones, under 90% of them present only once. The treatment denotes: around 19 received Ad26.COV2.S at low or high dose, single or two shots; 5 received placebo; per-sample allocation not given. Samples came from day 63 after the first vaccine or placebo injection. At a Boston site, the person donating was an adult of 18-55 years. V and J are TRBV19 and TRBJ2-3; D is uncertain. The sample here was peripheral blood, taken in a trial of Ad26.COV2.S vaccine versus placebo. This clonotype originated in a person between 18 and 65 years old who received the Ad26.COV2.S COVID-19 vaccine or a placebo. The CDR3 DNA reads TGTGCCAGTAGTTCCTGGGCCCAGCTTATGGGGCAGTATTTT. Translating it yields CASSSWAQLMGQYF.